Reported below is one TCR beta chain. Source study methods: The authors estimated nucleated cell counts from reference gene primer amplification. Data came from immunoSEQ multiplex PCR; TCRdb stores just in-frame clones and leaves some out. V, J and clone size are taken as reported in that table, and D and trimming were inferred from the DNA itself. The sample holds about 49,000 clones, 87% seen once. It was during active infection that Seattle patients were enrolled and then longitudinally followed. This sample is part of a study of blood T cell repertoires in COVID-19. Study at large: The study drew acute and convalescent COVID-19 samples from the United States, Italy and Spain.

This CDR3 is 14 amino acids long. CDR1 is MDHEN, CDR2 SYDVKM, per germline. V dropped 1 base and J dropped 6 bases, with 10 bases sitting between them. This chain connects TRBV28 to TRBJ1-3; D remains ambiguous. The receptor comes from a woman over 75 with COVID-19, enrolled during active disease. The sample comprised peripheral blood. The chain's CDR3 is CASSLFAGKNTIYF. The DNA for the CDR3 is TGTGCCAGCAGTTTATTCGCCGGTAAAAACACCATATATTTT.